The next 3 T cell receptor beta chains were all read from a single sample in a study of shared clonotypes between healthy human individuals. TCRdb's table, derived via immunoSEQ multiplex PCR, lists solely in-frame clones and lacks some. The profile shows millions of clones, around 95% of them singletons. The specimen was naive CD4+ T cells sorted from blood. As to subset: CD45RA+ positively selected. These TCRs come from a man between 18 and 29 years old in good health.

This chain uses TRBV18 with TRBJ1-6, with TRBD1 identical over 7 bases. CDR3 length: 16 residues. CDR1 is KGHSH and CDR2 is LQKENI in the germline V gene. J lost 10 bases, V lost 2 bases, and 11 bases had no gene match. Written as DNA, the CDR3 is TGTGCCAGCTCACCATCCTCAGGGGGGGCCACATCACCCCTCCACTTT. It translates to CASSPSSGGATSPLHF.

This clone was observed once. The CDR3 DNA sequence: TGCGCCAGCAGCTTGAATGGGGCGCAGGCCCCCGGAAACACCATATATTTT. Translated: CASSLNGAQAPGNTIYF. The chain couples TRBV5-1 to TRBJ1-3; D is possibly TRBD1 (5 bases). The germline CDR1 and CDR2 sequences are SGHRS and YFSETQ. This CDR3 contains 17 residues. Deletions cut 1 base from V and 4 bases from J, with 18 bases between. Full variable domain (outside the CDR3, taken from reference TRBV5-1 and TRBJ1-3): KAGVTQTPRYLIKTRGQQVTLSCSPISGHRSVSWYQQTPGQGLQFLFEYFSETQRNKGNFPGRFSGRQFSNSRSEMNVSTLELGDSALYLCASSLNGAQAPGNTIYFGEGSWLTVV.

The chain links TRBV25-1 to TRBJ1-2, with 7 bases that match TRBD1. This CDR3 is 13 amino acids long. With 4 bases clipped from V and 7 bases from J, the junction kept 6 bases outside the gene matches. Looked up from germline, CDR1 is MGHDK and CDR2 is SYGVNS. The CDR3 bases are TGTGCCAGCAGTGCACGGACAGGTTCTGGCTACACCTTC. It is translated as CASSARTGSGYTF.